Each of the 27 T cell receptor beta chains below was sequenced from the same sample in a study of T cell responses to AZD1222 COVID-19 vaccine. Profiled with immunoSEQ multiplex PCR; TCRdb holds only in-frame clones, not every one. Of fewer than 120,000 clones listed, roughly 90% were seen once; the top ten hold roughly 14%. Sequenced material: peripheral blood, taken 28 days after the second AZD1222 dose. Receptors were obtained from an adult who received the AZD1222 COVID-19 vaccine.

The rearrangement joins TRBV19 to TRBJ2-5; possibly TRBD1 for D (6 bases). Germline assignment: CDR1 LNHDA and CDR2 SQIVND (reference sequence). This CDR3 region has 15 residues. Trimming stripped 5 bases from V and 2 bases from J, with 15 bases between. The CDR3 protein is CASSVRGFQQETQYF. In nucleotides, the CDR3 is TGTGCCAGTAGTGTTAGGGGGTTTCAACAAGAGACCCAGTACTTC.

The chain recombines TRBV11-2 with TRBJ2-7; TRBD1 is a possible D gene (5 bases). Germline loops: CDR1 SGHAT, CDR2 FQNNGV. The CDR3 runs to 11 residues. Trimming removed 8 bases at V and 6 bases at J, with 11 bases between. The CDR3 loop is CASGRGVEQYF. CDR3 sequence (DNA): TGTGCCAGCGGTAGGGGTGTCGAGCAGTACTTC.

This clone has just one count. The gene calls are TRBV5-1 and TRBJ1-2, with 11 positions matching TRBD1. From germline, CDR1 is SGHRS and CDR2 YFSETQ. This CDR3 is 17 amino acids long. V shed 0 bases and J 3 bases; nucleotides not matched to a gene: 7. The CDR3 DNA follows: TGCGCCAGCAGCTTGGTGGTTGGGACAGGGGGTGACTATGGCTACACCTTC. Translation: CASSLVVGTGGDYGYTF. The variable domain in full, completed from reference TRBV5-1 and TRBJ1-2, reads KAGVTQTPRYLIKTRGQQVTLSCSPISGHRSVSWYQQTPGQGLQFLFEYFSETQRNKGNFPGRFSGRQFSNSRSEMNVSTLELGDSALYLCASSLVVGTGGDYGYTFGSGTRLTVV.

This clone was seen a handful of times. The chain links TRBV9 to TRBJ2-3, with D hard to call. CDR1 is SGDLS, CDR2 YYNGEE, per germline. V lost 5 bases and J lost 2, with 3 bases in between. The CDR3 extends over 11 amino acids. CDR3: CASSITDTQYF. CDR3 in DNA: TGTGCCAGCAGTATCACAGATACGCAGTATTTT.

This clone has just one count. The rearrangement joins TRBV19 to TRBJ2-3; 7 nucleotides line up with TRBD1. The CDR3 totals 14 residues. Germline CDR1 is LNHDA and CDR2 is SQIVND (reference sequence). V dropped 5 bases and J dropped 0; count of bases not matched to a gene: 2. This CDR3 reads CASSPGQSTDTQYF. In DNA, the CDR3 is TGTGCCAGTAGTCCGGGACAGAGCACAGATACGCAGTATTTT.

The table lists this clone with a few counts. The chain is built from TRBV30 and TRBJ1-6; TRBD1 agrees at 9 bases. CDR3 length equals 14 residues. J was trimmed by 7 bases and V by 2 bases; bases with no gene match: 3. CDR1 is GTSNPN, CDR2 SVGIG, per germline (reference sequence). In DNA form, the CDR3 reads TGTGCCTGGAGTTGGACAGGGGAGAATTCACCCCTCCACTTT. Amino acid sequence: CAWSWTGENSPLHF. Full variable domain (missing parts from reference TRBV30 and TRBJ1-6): SQTIHQWPATLVQPVGSPLSLECTVEGTSNPNLYWYRQAAGRGLQLLFYSVGIGQISSEVPQNLSASRPQDRQFILSSKKLLLSDSGFYLCAWSWTGENSPLHFGNGTRLTVT.

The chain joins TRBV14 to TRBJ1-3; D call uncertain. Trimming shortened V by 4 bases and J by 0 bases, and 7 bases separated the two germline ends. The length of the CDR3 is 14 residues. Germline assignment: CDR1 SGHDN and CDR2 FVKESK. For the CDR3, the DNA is TGTGCCAGCAGCCTAGGTACCTCTGGAAACACCATATATTTT. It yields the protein CASSLGTSGNTIYF.

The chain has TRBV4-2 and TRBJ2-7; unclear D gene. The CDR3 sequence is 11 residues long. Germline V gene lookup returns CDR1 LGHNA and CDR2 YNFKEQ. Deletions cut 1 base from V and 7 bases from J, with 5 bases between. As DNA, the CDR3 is TGTGCCAGCAGCCAAGGCCGGGAGCAGTACTTC. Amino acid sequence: CASSQGREQYF.

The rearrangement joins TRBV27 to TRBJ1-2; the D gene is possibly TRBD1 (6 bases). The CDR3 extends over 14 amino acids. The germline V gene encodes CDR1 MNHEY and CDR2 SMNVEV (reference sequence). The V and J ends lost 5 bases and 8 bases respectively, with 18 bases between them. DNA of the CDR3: TGTGCCAGCAGTCGAGGCCCACAGGGAAGAGGCTACACCTTC. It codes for CASSRGPQGRGYTF.

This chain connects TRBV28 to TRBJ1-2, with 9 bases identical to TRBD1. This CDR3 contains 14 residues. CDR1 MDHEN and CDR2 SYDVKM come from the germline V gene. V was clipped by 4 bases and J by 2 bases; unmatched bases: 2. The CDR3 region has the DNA TGTGCCAGCAGTTACGGGACAGGGAACTATGGCTACACCTTC. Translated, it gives CASSYGTGNYGYTF.

CDR3 DNA: TGTGCCAGCAGCGTTTCCATTGGGACAGCTTACGAGCAGTACTTC. It encodes CASSVSIGTAYEQYF. The chain is built from TRBV9 and TRBJ2-7; 7 nucleotides line up with TRBD1. This CDR3 comprises 15 residues. The germline V gene has CDR1 SGDLS and CDR2 YYNGEE. V dropped 2 bases and J dropped 4; count of bases not matched to a gene: 9.

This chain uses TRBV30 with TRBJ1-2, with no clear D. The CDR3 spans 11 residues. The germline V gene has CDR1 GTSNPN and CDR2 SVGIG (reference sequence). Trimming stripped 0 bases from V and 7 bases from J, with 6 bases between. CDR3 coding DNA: TGTGCCTGGAGTGTAGCGAGTGGCTACACCTTC. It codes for CAWSVASGYTF.

CDR3 sequence: CASSRVGANEKLFF. The CDR3 DNA follows: TGTGCCAGCAGCAGAGTGGGGGCGAACGAAAAACTGTTTTTT. V usage is TRBV11-3 and J usage is TRBJ1-4; maybe TRBD1 (6 bases). The CDR3 runs 14 residues. Deletions cut 5 bases from V and 8 bases from J, with 15 bases between. From germline, CDR1 is SGHNT and CDR2 YENEEA.

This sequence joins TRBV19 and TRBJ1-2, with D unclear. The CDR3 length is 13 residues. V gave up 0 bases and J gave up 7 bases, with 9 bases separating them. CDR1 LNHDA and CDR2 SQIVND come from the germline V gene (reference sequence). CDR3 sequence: CASSIEGLGGYTF. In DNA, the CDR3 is TGTGCCAGTAGTATAGAGGGATTGGGTGGCTACACCTTC.

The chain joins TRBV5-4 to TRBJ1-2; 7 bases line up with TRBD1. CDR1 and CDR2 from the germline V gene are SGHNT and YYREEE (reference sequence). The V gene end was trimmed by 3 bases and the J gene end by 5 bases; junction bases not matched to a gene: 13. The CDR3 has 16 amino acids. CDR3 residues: CASSSKSTGQPYGYTF. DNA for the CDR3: TGTGCCAGCAGCTCTAAGTCTACGGGACAGCCTTATGGCTACACCTTC. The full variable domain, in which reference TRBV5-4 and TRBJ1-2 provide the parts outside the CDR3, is ETGVTQSPTHLIKTRGQQVTLRCSSQSGHNTVSWYQQALGQGPQFIFQYYREEENGRGNFPPRFSGLQFPNYSSELNVNALELDDSALYLCASSSKSTGQPYGYTFGSGTRLTVV.

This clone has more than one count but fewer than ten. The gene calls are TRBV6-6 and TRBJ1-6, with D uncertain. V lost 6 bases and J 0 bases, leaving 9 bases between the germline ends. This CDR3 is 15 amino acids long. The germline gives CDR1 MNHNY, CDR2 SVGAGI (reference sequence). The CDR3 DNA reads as TGTGCCAGCAGCTCGTGGAGCTCCTATAATTCACCCCTCCACTTT. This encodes CASSSWSSYNSPLHF.

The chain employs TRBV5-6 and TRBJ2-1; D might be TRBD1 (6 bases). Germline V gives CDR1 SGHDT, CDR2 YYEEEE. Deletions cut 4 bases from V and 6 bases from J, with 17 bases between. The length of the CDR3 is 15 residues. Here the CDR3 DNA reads TGTGCCAGCAGCCCGGGGACCGGACAGCCCAATGAGCAGTTCTTC. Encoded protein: CASSPGTGQPNEQFF.

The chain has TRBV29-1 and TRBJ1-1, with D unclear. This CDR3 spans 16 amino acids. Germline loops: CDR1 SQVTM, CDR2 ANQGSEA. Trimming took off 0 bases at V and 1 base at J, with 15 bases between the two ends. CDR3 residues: CSVEDQRVGRNTEAFF. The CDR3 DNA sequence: TGCAGCGTTGAAGATCAACGGGTGGGTCGGAACACTGAAGCTTTCTTT.

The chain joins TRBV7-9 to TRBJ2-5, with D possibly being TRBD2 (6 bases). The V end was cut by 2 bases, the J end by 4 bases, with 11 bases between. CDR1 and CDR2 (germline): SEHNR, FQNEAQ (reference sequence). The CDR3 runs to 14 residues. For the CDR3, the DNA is TGTGCCAGCAGCTTACTCTCCGGGGGAGAGACCCAGTACTTC. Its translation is CASSLLSGGETQYF.

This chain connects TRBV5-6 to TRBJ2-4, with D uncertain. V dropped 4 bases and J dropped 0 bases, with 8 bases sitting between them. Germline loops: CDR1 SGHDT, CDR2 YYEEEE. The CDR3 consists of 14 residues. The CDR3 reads CASSPSPAKNIQYF. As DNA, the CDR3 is TGTGCCAGCAGCCCGAGCCCAGCCAAAAACATTCAGTACTTC. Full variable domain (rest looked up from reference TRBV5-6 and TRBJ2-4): DAGVTQSPTHLIKTRGQQVTLRCSPKSGHDTVSWYQQALGQGPQFIFQYYEEEERQRGNFPDRFSGHQFPNYSSELNVNALLLGDSALYLCASSPSPAKNIQYFGAGTRLSVL.

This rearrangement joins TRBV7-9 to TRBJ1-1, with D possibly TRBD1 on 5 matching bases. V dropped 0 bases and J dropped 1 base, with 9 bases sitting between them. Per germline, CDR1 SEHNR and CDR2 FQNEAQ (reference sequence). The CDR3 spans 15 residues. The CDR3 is CASSLAQGRNTEAFF. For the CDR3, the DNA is TGTGCCAGCAGCTTAGCGCAGGGTCGGAACACTGAAGCTTTCTTT.

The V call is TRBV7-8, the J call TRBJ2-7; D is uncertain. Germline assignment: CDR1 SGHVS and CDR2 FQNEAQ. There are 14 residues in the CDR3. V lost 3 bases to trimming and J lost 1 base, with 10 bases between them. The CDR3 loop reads CASSLGLHSYEQYF. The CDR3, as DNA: TGTGCCAGCAGCTTGGGCTTACATTCCTACGAGCAGTACTTC.

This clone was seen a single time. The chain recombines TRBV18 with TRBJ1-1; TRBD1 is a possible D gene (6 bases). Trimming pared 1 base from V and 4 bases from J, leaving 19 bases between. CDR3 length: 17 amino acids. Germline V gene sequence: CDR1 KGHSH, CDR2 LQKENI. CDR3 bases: TGTGCCAGCTCACCACTCCTCGCGGGGGCGCTTGGCACTGAAGCTTTCTTT. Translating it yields CASSPLLAGALGTEAFF.

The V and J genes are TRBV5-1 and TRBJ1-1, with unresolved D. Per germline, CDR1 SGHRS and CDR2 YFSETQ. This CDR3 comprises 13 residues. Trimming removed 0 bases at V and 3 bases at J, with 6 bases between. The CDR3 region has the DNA TGCGCCAGCAGCTTGGTTCCCGACACTGAAGCTTTCTTT. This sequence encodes CASSLVPDTEAFF. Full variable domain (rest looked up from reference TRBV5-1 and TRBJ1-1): KAGVTQTPRYLIKTRGQQVTLSCSPISGHRSVSWYQQTPGQGLQFLFEYFSETQRNKGNFPGRFSGRQFSNSRSEMNVSTLELGDSALYLCASSLVPDTEAFFGQGTRLTVV.

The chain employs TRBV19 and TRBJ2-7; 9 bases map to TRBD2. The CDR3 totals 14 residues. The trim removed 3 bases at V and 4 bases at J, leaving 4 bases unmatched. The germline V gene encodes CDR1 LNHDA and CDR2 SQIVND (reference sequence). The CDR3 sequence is CASSMRSGRYEQYF. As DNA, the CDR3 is TGTGCCAGTAGTATGAGGAGCGGGAGGTACGAGCAGTACTTC.

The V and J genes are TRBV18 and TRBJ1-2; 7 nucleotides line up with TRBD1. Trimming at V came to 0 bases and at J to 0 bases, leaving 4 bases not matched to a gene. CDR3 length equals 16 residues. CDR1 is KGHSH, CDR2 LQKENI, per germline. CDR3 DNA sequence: TGTGCCAGCTCACCACCGGGACAGAGAGCTAACTATGGCTACACCTTC. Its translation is CASSPPGQRANYGYTF.

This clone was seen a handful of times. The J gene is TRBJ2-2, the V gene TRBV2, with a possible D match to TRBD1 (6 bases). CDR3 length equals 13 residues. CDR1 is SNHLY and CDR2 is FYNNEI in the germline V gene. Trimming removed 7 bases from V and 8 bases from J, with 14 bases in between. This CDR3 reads CASNLQGGGELFF. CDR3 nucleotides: TGTGCCAGCAACCTACAGGGTGGGGGGGAGCTGTTTTTT.